This is a list of T cell receptor beta chains from one sample in a study of T cell responses to AZD1222 COVID-19 vaccine. The data were produced by immunoSEQ multiplex PCR, yet TCRdb's version contains in-frame clones alone and is incomplete. The sample carries some 180,000 clones, roughly 89% recorded once. The input for sequencing was peripheral blood, taken 28 days after the second AZD1222 dose. These receptors were collected from an adult who received the AZD1222 COVID-19 vaccine. The CDR3 runs from the conserved cysteine through the conserved F or W. D genes are given only for firm matches. Not all rows give a size; the values are once, few, many and, for expanded clones, a class.

DNA	CDR3	size	J	V	D
TGTGCCATCTGGTCCAGCTCCTATAATTCACCCCTCCACTTT	CAIWSSSYNSPLHF	.	TRBJ1-6	TRBV10-3	.
TGTGCCAGCAGCGTAGGAACTAGCGGGAACACCGGGGAGCTGTTTTTT	CASSVGTSGNTGELFF	.	TRBJ2-2	TRBV9	TRBD2
TGTGCCAGCAGTTACCGACAGAACACTGAAGCTTTCTTT	CASSYRQNTEAFF	.	TRBJ1-1	TRBV6-5	.
TGTGCCAGCCTCCAAATCCGGGCCCCGGGCACTGAAGCTTTCTTT	CASLQIRAPGTEAFF	.	TRBJ1-1	TRBV6-5	.
TGCGCCAGCTCTTCCGGGACAACAGCCTACGAGCAGTACTTC	CASSSGTTAYEQYF	.	TRBJ2-7	TRBV5-1	.
TGTGCCAGCTCAGTCCAGGACAATGAGCAGTTCTTC	CASSVQDNEQFF	once	TRBJ2-1	TRBV18	.
TGTGCCAGCAGCCAAGAAGGCGACAAGGGAACAATCTATGGCTACACCTTC	CASSQEGDKGTIYGYTF	.	TRBJ1-2	TRBV4-2	.
TGCGCCAGCAGCCCTTCCGGGGAGCTGTTTTTT	CASSPSGELFF	.	TRBJ2-2	TRBV10-2	.
TGTGCCAGCAGTTCGGGACGGACCCTCGGGGAGCTGTTTTTT	CASSSGRTLGELFF	.	TRBJ2-2	TRBV5-6	.
TGTGCCAGCAGACCCCAAGGGGGGGACTATGGCTACACCTTC	CASRPQGGDYGYTF	.	TRBJ1-2	TRBV6-5	.
TGTGCCAGCAGCCCGAGGGACGGGGGTGACACCGGGGAGCTGTTTTTT	CASSPRDGGDTGELFF	.	TRBJ2-2	TRBV4-2	.
TGTGCCAGCAGCTTAGATCGGGACAGGCAGCAGTACTTC	CASSLDRDRQQYF	.	TRBJ2-7	TRBV11-2	TRBD1
TGTGCCAGCAGCTTGCTTCGACAGGGCACAGATACGCAGTATTTT	CASSLLRQGTDTQYF	.	TRBJ2-3	TRBV5-6	.
TGTGCCAGCAGCTCTTCGGGACGGTTCTACAATGAGCAGTTCTTC	CASSSSGRFYNEQFF	.	TRBJ2-1	TRBV5-8	.
TGTGCCAGTAGTATGTATTTGAACACTGAAGCTTTCTTT	CASSMYLNTEAFF	.	TRBJ1-1	TRBV19	.
TGTGCCAGCAGCCAAGTTGCTCCCGGGGAGCTGTTTTTT	CASSQVAPGELFF	.	TRBJ2-2	TRBV4-2	.
TGCGCCAGCAGCTCGCCGACAGGTGACTACTCTGGAAACACCATATATTTT	CASSSPTGDYSGNTIYF	.	TRBJ1-3	TRBV5-1	.
TGTGCCAGCAGCTTGAGGGTGGGACTCCAAGAGACCCAGTACTTC	CASSLRVGLQETQYF	.	TRBJ2-5	TRBV5-5	.
TGCAGCACCGACAGCACGGTGAACACTGAAGCTTTCTTT	CSTDSTVNTEAFF	.	TRBJ1-1	TRBV29-1	.
TGTGCCAGCACACAGGGGGTTAGCACTGAAGCTTTCTTT	CASTQGVSTEAFF	once	TRBJ1-1	TRBV12-3/TRBV12-4	TRBD1
TGTGCCAGCAGCAAACAGGGAGGAAATTCACCCCTCCACTTT	CASSKQGGNSPLHF	.	TRBJ1-6	TRBV7-9	.
TGTGCCAGCAGTAAGGGACAGGGGAACTATGGCTACACCTTC	CASSKGQGNYGYTF	.	TRBJ1-2	TRBV27	TRBD1
TGTGCCAGCAGGGACAGGGACCTATATGGCTACACCTTC	CASRDRDLYGYTF	.	TRBJ1-2	TRBV12-3/TRBV12-4	TRBD1
TGTGCCAGCAGCTCAGGCTATGGCTACACCTTC	CASSSGYGYTF	.	TRBJ1-2	TRBV5-6	.
TGCGCCAGCAGCCAACTGAAGGATTCTAACTATGGCTACACCTTC	CASSQLKDSNYGYTF	.	TRBJ1-2	TRBV4-3	.
TGTGCCAGCAGTCGACAGGGTCCTAGCCTAAGCTCACCCCTCCACTTT	CASSRQGPSLSSPLHF	.	TRBJ1-6	TRBV2	TRBD1
TGTGCCAGCAGTTACTATGGCTATGGCTACACCTTC	CASSYYGYGYTF	.	TRBJ1-2	TRBV6-5	.
TGTGCCAGCAGCTTGGGTGGAGTAAGCAATCAGCCCCAGCATTTT	CASSLGGVSNQPQHF	.	TRBJ1-5	TRBV5-6	.
TGCGCCAGCAGCTTGTACGGGCAGGGGTTCACTGAAGCTTTCTTT	CASSLYGQGFTEAFF	.	TRBJ1-1	TRBV5-1	.
TGCAGCGCAGGGGGCACTGAAGCTTTCTTT	CSAGGTEAFF	.	TRBJ1-1	TRBV29-1	TRBD1
TGCGCCAGCAGTCAAAGACCGGGCTACACCGGGGAGCTGTTTTTT	CASSQRPGYTGELFF	.	TRBJ2-2	TRBV23-1	.
TGTGCCAGCAGGAGAGGTTGGGATTCACCCCTCCACTTT	CASRRGWDSPLHF	.	TRBJ1-6	TRBV3-1/TRBV3-2	.
TGTGCCAGCAGTTACTCCGGACTAGACAATGAGCAGTTCTTC	CASSYSGLDNEQFF	.	TRBJ2-1	TRBV6-6	TRBD2
TGTGCCAGCAGCCAAACAGGGAACTATGGCTACACCTTC	CASSQTGNYGYTF	.	TRBJ1-2	TRBV12-3/TRBV12-4	.
TGTGCTAGTGGTTTGGTACCTCGTGGGGGTGTGAACACTGAAGCTTTCTTT	CASGLVPRGGVNTEAFF	.	TRBJ1-1	TRBV12-5	.
TGTGCCAGCAGTTACTCGATCGACTCGCTTCCAACAGGGCCAATGAACACTGAAGCTTTCTTT	CASSYSIDSLPTGPMNTEAFF	.	TRBJ1-1	TRBV6-2/TRBV6-3	.
TGTGCCAGCAGCTTGGGAGGTTACTACGAGCAGTACTTC	CASSLGGYYEQYF	.	TRBJ2-7	TRBV7-9	.
TGTGCCAGCAGTGACTCTCAGACAGCTCCCAGCTACACCTTC	CASSDSQTAPSYTF	.	TRBJ1-2	TRBV6-4	.
TGTGCCAGCAGCCTGACTAGCGGGGGTGCAGATACGCAGTATTTT	CASSLTSGGADTQYF	.	TRBJ2-3	TRBV6-2/TRBV6-3	TRBD2
TGTGCCAGCAGCCCACTAGCGGGGGAGGTTTACGAGCAGTACTTC	CASSPLAGEVYEQYF	.	TRBJ2-7	TRBV6-2/TRBV6-3	TRBD2
TGTGCCAGCAGCCAAGGTACCGGACATGAAAAACTGTTTTTT	CASSQGTGHEKLFF	.	TRBJ1-4	TRBV5-4	.
TGTGCCAGCAGCCCCCCCGGGACGGCTGTTTATGGCTACACCTTC	CASSPPGTAVYGYTF	.	TRBJ1-2	TRBV7-2	.